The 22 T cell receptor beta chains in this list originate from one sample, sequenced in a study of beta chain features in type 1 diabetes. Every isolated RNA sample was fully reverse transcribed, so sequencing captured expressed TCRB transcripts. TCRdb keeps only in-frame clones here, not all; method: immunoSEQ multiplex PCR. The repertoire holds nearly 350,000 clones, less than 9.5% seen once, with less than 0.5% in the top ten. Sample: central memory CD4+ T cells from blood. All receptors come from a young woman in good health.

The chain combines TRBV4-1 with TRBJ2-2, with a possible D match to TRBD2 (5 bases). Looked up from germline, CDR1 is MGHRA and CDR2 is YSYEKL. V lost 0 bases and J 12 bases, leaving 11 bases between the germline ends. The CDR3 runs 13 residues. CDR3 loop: CASSQDGGFQLFF. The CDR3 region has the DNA TGCGCCAGCAGCCAAGACGGAGGTTTTCAGCTGTTTTTT.

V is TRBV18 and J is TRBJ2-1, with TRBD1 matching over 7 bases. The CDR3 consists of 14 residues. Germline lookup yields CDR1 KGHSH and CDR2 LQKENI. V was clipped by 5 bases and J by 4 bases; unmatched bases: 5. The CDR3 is CASSDREKYNEQFF. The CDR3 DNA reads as TGTGCCAGCTCAGACAGGGAGAAATACAATGAGCAGTTCTTC.

The chain's CDR3 is CASSLVGDTKRGELFF. The CDR3 DNA is TGTGCCAGCAGCTTGGTTGGGGACACAAAAAGGGGGGAGCTGTTTTTT. The rearrangement joins TRBV7-2 to TRBJ2-2; D might be TRBD1 (6 bases). The germline CDR1 and CDR2 sequences are SGHTA and FQGNSA. The germline V and J ends were trimmed by 3 bases and 8 bases, with 19 bases remaining between them. The CDR3 covers 16 residues.

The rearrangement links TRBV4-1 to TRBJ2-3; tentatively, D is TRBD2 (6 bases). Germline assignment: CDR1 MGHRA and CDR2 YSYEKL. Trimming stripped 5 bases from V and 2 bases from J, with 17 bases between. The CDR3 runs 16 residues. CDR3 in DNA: TGCGCCAGCAGCGACCGGGACTCGCGCTTCACAGATACGCAGTATTTT. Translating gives CASSDRDSRFTDTQYF.

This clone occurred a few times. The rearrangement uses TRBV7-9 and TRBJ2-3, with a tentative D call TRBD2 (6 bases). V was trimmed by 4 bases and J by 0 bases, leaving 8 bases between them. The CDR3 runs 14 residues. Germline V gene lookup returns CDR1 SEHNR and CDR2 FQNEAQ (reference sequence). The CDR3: CASSWGTSTDTQYF. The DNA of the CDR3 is TGTGCCAGCAGCTGGGGGACTAGCACAGATACGCAGTATTTT.

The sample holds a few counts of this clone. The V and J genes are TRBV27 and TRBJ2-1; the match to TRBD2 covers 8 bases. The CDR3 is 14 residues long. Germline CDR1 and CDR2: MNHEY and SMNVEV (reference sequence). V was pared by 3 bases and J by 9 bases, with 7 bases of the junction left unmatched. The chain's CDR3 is CASSFHGTRGEQFF. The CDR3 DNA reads TGTGCCAGCAGTTTCCATGGGACTAGAGGTGAGCAGTTCTTC.

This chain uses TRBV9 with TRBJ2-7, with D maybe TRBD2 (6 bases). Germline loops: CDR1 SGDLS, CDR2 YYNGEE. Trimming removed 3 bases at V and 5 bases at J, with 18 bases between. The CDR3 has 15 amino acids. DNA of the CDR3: TGTGCCAGCAGCGGGAGTGCAACTAGCCTCGACGAGCAGTACTTC. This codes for CASSGSATSLDEQYF.

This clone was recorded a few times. The CDR3 is CASSFRHYEQYF. The CDR3 nucleotides read TGTGCCAGCAGCTTCAGGCACTACGAGCAGTACTTC. The V and J genes are TRBV5-4 and TRBJ2-7; D unresolved. This CDR3 region has 12 residues. Germline assignment: CDR1 SGHNT and CDR2 YYREEE (reference sequence). Trimming left V 2 bases short and J 3 bases short, with 6 bases between.

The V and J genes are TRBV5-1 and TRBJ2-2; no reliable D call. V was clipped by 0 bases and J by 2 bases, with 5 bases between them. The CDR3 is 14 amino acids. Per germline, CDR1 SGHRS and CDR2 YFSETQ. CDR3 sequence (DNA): TGCGCCAGCAGCTTGGATCTAAACACCGGGGAGCTGTTTTTT. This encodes CASSLDLNTGELFF. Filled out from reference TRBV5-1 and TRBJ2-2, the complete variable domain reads KAGVTQTPRYLIKTRGQQVTLSCSPISGHRSVSWYQQTPGQGLQFLFEYFSETQRNKGNFPGRFSGRQFSNSRSEMNVSTLELGDSALYLCASSLDLNTGELFFGEGSRLTVL.

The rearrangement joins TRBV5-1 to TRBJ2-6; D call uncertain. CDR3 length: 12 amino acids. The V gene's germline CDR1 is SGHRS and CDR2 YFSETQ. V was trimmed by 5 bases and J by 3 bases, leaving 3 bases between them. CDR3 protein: CASSFGANVLTF. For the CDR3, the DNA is TGCGCCAGCAGTTTTGGGGCCAACGTCCTGACTTTC.

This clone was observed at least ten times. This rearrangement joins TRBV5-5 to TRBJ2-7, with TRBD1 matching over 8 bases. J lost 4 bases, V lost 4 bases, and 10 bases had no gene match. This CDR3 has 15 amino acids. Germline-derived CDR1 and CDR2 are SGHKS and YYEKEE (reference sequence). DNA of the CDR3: TGTGCCAGCAGCGTACCCGGGACAGGCGTGTACGAGCAGTACTTC. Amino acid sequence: CASSVPGTGVYEQYF.

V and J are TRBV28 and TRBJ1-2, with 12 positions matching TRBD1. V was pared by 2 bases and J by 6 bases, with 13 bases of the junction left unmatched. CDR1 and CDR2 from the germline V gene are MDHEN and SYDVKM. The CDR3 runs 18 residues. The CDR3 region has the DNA TGTGCCAGCAGTTTAGCGTTCGGGACAGGGGGCGGCAAGAATGGCTACACCTTC. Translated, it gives CASSLAFGTGGGKNGYTF.

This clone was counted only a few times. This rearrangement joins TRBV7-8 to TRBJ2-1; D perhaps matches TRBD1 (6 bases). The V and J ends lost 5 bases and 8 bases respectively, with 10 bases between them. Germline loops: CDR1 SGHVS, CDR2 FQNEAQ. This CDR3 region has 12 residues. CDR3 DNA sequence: TGTGCCAGCAGCATCAGGGGCGATGAGCAGTTCTTC. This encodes CASSIRGDEQFF.

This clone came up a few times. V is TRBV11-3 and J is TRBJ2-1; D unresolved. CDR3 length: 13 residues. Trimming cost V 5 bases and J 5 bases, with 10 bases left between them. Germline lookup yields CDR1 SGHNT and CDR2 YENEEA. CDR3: CASSRGRNNEQFF. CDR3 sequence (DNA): TGTGCCAGCAGCCGCGGCCGCAACAATGAGCAGTTCTTC.

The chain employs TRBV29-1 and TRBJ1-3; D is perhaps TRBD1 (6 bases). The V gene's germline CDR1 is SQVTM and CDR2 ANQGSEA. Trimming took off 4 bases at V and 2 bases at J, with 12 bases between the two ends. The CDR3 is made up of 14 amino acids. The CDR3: CSVAQGTTGNTIYF. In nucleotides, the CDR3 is TGCAGCGTTGCTCAGGGGACAACTGGAAACACCATATATTTT.

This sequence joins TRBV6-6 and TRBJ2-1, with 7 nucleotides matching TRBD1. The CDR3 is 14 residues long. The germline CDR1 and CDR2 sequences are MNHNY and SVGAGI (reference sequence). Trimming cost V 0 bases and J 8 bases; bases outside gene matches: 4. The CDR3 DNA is TGTGCCAGCAGTTACTCAGAGGGGGCGCATGAGCAGTTCTTC. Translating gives CASSYSEGAHEQFF.

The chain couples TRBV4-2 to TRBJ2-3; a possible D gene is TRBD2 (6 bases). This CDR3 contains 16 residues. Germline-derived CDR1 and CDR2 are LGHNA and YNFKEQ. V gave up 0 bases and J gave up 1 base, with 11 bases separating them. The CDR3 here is CASSQETGAGTDTQYF. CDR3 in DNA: TGTGCCAGCAGCCAAGAAACGGGAGCCGGCACAGATACGCAGTATTTT.

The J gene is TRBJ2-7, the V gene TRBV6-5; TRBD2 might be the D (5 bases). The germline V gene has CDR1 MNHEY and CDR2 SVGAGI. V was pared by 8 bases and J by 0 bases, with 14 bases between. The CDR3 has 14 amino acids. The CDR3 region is CASGRGPSSYEQYF. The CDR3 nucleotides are TGTGCCAGCGGACGCGGGCCAAGCTCCTACGAGCAGTACTTC.

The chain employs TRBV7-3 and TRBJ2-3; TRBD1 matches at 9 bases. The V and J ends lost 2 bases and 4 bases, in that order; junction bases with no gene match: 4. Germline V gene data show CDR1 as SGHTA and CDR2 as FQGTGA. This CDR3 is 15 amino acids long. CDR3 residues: CASSLGTGFADTQYF. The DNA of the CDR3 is TGTGCCAGCAGCTTAGGGACAGGGTTTGCAGATACGCAGTATTTT.

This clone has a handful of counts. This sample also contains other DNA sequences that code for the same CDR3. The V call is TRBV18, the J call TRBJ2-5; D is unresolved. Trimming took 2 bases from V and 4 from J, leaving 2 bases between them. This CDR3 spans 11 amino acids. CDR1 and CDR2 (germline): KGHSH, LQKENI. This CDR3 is CASSPSETQYF. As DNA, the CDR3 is TGTGCCAGCTCACCATCAGAGACCCAGTACTTC.

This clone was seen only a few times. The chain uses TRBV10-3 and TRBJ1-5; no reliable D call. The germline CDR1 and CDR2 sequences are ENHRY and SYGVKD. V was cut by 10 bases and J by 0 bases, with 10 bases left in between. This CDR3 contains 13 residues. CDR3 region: CASSRNSNQPQHF. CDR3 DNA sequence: TGTGCCAGCAGCCGCAATAGCAATCAGCCCCAGCATTTT.

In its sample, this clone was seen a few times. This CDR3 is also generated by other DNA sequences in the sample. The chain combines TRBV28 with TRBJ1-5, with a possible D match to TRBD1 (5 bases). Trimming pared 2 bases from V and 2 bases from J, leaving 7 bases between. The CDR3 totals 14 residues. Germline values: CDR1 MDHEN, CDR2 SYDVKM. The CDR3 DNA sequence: TGTGCCAGCAGTTTAGGGGGGGGCAATCAGCCCCAGCATTTT. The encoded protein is CASSLGGGNQPQHF.